This TCR beta chain was found in a study of T cell responses to AZD1222 COVID-19 vaccine. Combined were second doses at about 4 or about 12 weeks. Notes on the study in general: Regions left unmutated in variants are reportedly the target of nearly half of spike-specific TCRs. Sampling that yielded the repertoires occurred only after the peak T cell response. The donors showed a predominance of white British ancestry and of females, with possible underestimation of clonal diversity.

Germline CDR1 reads SGHRS; CDR2 reads YFSETQ. CDR3 length equals 15 residues. V was pared by 1 base and J by 6 bases, with 10 bases of the junction left unmatched. Some clones are missing from TCRdb's copy, which holds only in-frame ones; the method was immunoSEQ multiplex PCR. Altogether under 200,000 clones are present, around nine tenths being singletons, with the ten largest covering approximately 4.3%. Remarks on this clone: Its matching antigen is unknown.

The specimen was peripheral blood, collected 28 days after the second AZD1222 dose. The chain links TRBV5-1 to TRBJ2-7, with 7 positions matching TRBD1. This TCR was sampled from an adult who received the AZD1222 COVID-19 vaccine. The CDR3 coding sequence is TGCGCCAGCAGCTTGAGGGAGACAGGGCGCGGCGAGCAGTACTTC. It encodes CASSLRETGRGEQYF.